The clone carrying this T cell receptor (beta chain) was observed many times. Germline V gene sequence: CDR1 SGHRS, CDR2 YFSETQ. Trimming left V 5 bases short and J 2 bases short, with 13 bases between. This CDR3 is built from 14 residues. This sample is part of a study of identical twins. TCRdb recomputed calls from the 5' RACE reads with MiXCR, one row per CDR3 protein. The repertoire holds some 710,000 distinct CDR3 sequences, with approximately 6% as singletons. V gene TRBV5-1 combines with J gene TRBJ1-1; D gene uncertain. This receptor was taken from a man between 18 and 29 years old in good health. Sequenced: naive T cells sorted from blood. CDR3 nucleotides: TGCGCCAGCAGTCGTGGACGGGATAACACTGAAGCTTTCTTT. Translating gives CASSRGRDNTEAFF.